This TCR beta chain was retrieved from a study of T-cell reconstitution after alpha-beta-depleted transplantation in children. The library targeted TCRbeta and was prepared with unique molecular identifiers. TCRdb called the PCR reads again in MiXCR, with one record for every CDR3 protein. The data hold about 400,000 distinct CDR3 sequences, with roughly 15% observed a single time. CDR3 length: 14 amino acids. Germline CDR1 SGDLS, CDR2 YYNGEE. V was cut by 2 bases and J by 7 bases, with 13 bases left in between. This clonotype was counted a few times. Here the sequenced sample was PBMCs, mostly from graft donor cells, taken 360 days after TCRalphabeta/CD19-depleted stem cell transplant. The receptor was isolated from a boy younger than two who had a stem cell transplant for Wiskott-Aldrich syndrome, so the T cells may come from the graft donor. V gene TRBV9 combines with J gene TRBJ2-1; D ambiguous. As DNA, the CDR3 is TGTGCCAGCAGCGTTCGCAAGGGCTCTAATGAGCAGTTCTTC. Protein sequence: CASSVRKGSNEQFF.